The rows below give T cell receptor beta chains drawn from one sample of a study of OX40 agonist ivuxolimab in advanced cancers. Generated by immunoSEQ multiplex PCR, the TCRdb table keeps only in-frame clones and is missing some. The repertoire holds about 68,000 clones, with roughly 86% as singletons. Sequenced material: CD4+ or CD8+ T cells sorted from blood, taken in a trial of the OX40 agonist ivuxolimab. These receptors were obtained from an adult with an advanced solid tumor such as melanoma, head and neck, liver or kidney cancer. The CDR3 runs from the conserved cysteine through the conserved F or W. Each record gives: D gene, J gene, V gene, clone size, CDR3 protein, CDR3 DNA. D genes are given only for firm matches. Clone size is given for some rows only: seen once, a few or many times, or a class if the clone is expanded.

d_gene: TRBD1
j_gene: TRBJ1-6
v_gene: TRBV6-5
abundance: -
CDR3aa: CASSTGAAYNSPLHF
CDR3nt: TGTGCCAGCAGTACAGGGGCGGCCTATAATTCACCCCTCCACTTT

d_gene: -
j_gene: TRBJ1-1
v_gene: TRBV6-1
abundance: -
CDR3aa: CASSSRAGRNTEAFF
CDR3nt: TGTGCCAGCAGTTCTAGGGCAGGTCGAAACACTGAAGCTTTCTTT

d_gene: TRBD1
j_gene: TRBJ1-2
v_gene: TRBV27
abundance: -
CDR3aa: CASRSGTGVGYTF
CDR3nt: TGTGCCAGCCGGTCCGGGACAGGGGTTGGCTACACCTTC

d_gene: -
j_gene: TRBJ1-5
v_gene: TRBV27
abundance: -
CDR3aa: CASSLANSNQPQHF
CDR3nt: TGTGCCAGCAGTTTAGCTAATAGCAATCAGCCCCAGCATTTT

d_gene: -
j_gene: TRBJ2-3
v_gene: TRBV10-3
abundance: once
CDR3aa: CAISEGTRLDTQYF
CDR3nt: TGTGCCATCAGTGAGGGTACTCGACTGGATACGCAGTATTTT

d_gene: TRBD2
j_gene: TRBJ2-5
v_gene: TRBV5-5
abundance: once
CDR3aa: CASSFPGGVETQYF
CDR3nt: TGTGCCAGCAGCTTCCCGGGGGGTGTGGAGACCCAGTACTTC

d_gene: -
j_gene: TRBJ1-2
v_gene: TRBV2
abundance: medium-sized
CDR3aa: CASHEEAGYTF
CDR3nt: TGTGCCAGCCATGAGGAGGCTGGCTACACCTTC

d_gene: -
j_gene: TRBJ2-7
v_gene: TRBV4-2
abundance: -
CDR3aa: CASSQVGGGYEQYF
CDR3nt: TGTGCCAGCAGCCAAGTAGGGGGAGGCTACGAGCAGTACTTC

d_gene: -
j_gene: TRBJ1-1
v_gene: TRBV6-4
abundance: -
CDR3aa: CASNAGRDTEAFF
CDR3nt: TGTGCCAGCAATGCGGGGAGGGACACTGAAGCTTTCTTT

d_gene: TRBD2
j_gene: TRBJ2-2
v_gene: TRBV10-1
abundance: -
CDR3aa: CASSETSGTSGELFF
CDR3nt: TGCGCCAGCAGTGAGACTAGCGGGACGTCCGGGGAGCTGTTTTTT

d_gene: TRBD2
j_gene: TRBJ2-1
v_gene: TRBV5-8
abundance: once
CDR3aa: CASSLFFRAGGYNEQFF
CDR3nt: TGTGCCAGCAGCTTGTTCTTTCGCGCGGGGGGTTACAATGAGCAGTTCTTC

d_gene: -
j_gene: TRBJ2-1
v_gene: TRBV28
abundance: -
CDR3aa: CASSLYSLGDEQFF
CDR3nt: TGTGCCAGCAGTTTGTACTCCTTAGGGGATGAGCAGTTCTTC

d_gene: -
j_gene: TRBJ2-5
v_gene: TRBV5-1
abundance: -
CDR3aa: CASSSAQGTETQYF
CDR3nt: TGCGCCAGCAGCTCGGCCCAGGGGACAGAGACCCAGTACTTC

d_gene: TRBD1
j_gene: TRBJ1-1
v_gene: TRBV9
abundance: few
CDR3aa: CASSSDRDTEAFF
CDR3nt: TGTGCCAGCAGCTCCGACAGGGACACTGAAGCTTTCTTT

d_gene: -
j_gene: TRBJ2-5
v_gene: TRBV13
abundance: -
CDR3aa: CASSLRSSFSLSRVETQYF
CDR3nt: TGTGCCAGCAGCTTACGATCCAGTTTTAGCCTCAGCAGGGTAGAGACCCAGTACTTC

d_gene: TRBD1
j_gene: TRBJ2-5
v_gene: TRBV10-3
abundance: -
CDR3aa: CATAAQGWKETQYF
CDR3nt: TGTGCCACCGCGGCACAGGGGTGGAAAGAGACCCAGTACTTC

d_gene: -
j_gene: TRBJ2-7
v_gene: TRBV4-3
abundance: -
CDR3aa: CASSSSIGGPYEQYF
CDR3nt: TGCGCCAGCAGCTCTTCTATAGGGGGACCCTACGAGCAGTACTTC

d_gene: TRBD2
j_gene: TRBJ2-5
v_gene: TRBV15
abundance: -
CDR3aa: CATSRGAGGETQYF
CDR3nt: TGTGCCACCAGCAGAGGGGCGGGGGGGGAGACCCAGTACTTC

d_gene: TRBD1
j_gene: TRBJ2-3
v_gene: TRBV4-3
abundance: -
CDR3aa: CASSRTGTATDTQYF
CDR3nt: TGCGCCAGCAGCCGCACCGGGACAGCCACAGATACGCAGTATTTT

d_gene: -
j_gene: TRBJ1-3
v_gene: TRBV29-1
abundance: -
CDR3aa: CSAWDNAGKSNSGNTIYF
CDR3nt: TGCAGCGCCTGGGACAATGCAGGCAAAAGCAACTCTGGAAACACCATATATTTT

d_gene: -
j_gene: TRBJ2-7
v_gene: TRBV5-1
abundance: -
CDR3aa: CASYPPRQAHKEF
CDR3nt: TGCGCCAGCTACCCCCCCCGCCAGGCACATAAAGAGTTC

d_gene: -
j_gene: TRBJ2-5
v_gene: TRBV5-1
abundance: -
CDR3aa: CASSLDVQGSETQYF
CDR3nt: TGCGCCAGCAGCTTGGACGTACAGGGCTCAGAGACCCAGTACTTC

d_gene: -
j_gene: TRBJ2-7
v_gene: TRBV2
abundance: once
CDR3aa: CASSIIHEQYF
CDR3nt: TGTGCCAGCAGTATCATCCACGAGCAGTACTTC

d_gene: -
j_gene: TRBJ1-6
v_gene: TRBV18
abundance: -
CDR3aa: CASSPGRATNSPLHF
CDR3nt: TGTGCCAGCTCACCAGGAAGGGCAACGAATTCACCCCTCCACTTT

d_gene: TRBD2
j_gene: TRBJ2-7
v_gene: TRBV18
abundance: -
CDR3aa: CASGRGLAEGYEQYF
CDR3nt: TGTGCCAGCGGGAGGGGACTAGCGGAAGGCTACGAGCAGTACTTC

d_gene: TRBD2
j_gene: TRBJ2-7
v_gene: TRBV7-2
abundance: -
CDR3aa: CASSLEAGVFYEQYF
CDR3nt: TGTGCCAGCAGCTTAGAAGCGGGGGTCTTCTACGAGCAGTACTTC

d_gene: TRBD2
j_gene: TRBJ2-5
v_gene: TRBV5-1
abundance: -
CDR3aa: CASSLAGGQTQYF
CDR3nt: TGCGCCAGCAGCTTGGCGGGGGGACAGACCCAGTACTTC

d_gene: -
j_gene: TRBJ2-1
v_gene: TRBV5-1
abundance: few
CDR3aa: CASSFSSGGPYNEQFF
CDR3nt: TGCGCCAGCAGCTTTTCCTCCGGGGGGCCTTACAATGAGCAGTTCTTC

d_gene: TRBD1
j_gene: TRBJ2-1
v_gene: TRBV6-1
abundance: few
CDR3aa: CASSLHRGEQFF
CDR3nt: TGTGCCAGCAGCCTACACAGGGGAGAGCAGTTCTTC

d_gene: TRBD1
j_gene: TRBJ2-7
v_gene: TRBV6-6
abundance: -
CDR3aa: CATIPGQGIFEQYF
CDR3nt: TGTGCCACGATTCCGGGACAGGGTATATTCGAGCAGTACTTC

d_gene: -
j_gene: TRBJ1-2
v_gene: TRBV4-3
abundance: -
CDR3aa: CASSRSEGYGYTF
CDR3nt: TGCGCCAGCAGCCGGAGTGAGGGCTATGGCTACACCTTC

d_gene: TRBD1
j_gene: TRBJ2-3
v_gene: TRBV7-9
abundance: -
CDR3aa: CASSSSGTDSTDTQYF
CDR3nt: TGTGCCAGCAGCAGTTCCGGGACAGATAGCACAGATACGCAGTATTTT

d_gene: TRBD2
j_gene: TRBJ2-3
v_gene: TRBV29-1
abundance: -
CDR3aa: CSVPIRGVTFTDTQYF
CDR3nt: TGCAGCGTCCCCATCCGGGGGGTAACCTTCACAGATACGCAGTATTTT